The 3 T cell receptor beta chains below all came from one sample that was sequenced in a study of cytomegalovirus exposure and HLA in healthy donors. The PCR was carried out with 60 Vbeta primers and 13 Jbeta primers. Assay used: immunoSEQ multiplex PCR; TCRdb lists only in-frame clones, some missing. The sample contains 150,000 to 200,000 clones, around 80% of which appear only once. Sequencing input: PBMCs. These TCRs come from a woman aged 30 to 39 in good health and CMV-seropositive.

The V call is TRBV5-6, the J call TRBJ1-6; TRBD1 matches at 7 bases. There are 14 residues in the CDR3. The V and J ends lost 3 bases and 10 bases, in that order; junction bases with no gene match: 7. Looked up from germline, CDR1 is SGHDT and CDR2 is YYEEEE. CDR3 region: CASSWGQGGSPLHF. In DNA form, the CDR3 reads TGTGCCAGCAGCTGGGGGCAGGGGGGATCACCCCTCCACTTT.

The chain uses TRBV5-1 and TRBJ2-2; TRBD1 aligns across 8 bases. J was trimmed by 5 bases and V by 1 base; bases with no gene match: 1. Germline V gene data show CDR1 as SGHRS and CDR2 as YFSETQ. The CDR3 consists of 14 residues. CDR3 nucleotides: TGCGCCAGCAGCTTGACAGGGGGGACCGGGGAGCTGTTTTTT. Amino acids: CASSLTGGTGELFF.

CDR3 loop: CASSPGQGAWETQYF. Written as DNA, the CDR3 is TGTGCCAGCAGCCCCGGACAGGGGGCGTGGGAGACCCAGTACTTC. The chain couples TRBV7-2 to TRBJ2-5; 11 bases line up with TRBD1. The CDR3 totals 15 residues. CDR1 SGHTA and CDR2 FQGNSA come from the germline V gene. V was clipped by 5 bases and J by 5 bases; unmatched bases: 7.